This T cell receptor (beta chain) was recorded in a study of shared clonotypes between healthy human individuals. J was trimmed by 0 bases and V by 4 bases; bases with no gene match: 8. The CDR3 runs 16 residues. The germline gives CDR1 SGDLS, CDR2 YYNGEE. As concerns this clone: Its specificity is not known.

Regarding the study as a whole: Only a few donors were included, so the genetic and exposure-history diversity represented was limited.

In the original processing: From ImmunoSEQ came sequences covering only the junction and carrying no quality scores, so filtering differed. Assay used: immunoSEQ multiplex PCR; TCRdb lists only in-frame clones, some missing. D and trimming come from the DNA, and the V and J calls and clone size come from that table. The sample shows approximately 2.4 million clones, around 95% of them seen only once. This chain joins TRBV9 and TRBJ1-2, with 8 bases matching TRBD1. The sample taken for sequencing was naive CD4+ T cells sorted from blood. Subset defined: CD45RA+ positively selected. The source of this sequence is a young man in good health. CDR3 nucleotides: TGTGCCAGCAGCTCACCTACAGGGGGGACTAACTATGGCTACACCTTC. Its translation: CASSSPTGGTNYGYTF.